Below, 2 T cell receptor beta chains from the same sample are listed, as sequenced in a study of cytomegalovirus exposure and HLA in healthy donors. Both 60 Vbeta primers and 13 Jbeta primers went into the PCR. TCRdb keeps only in-frame clones here, not all; method: immunoSEQ multiplex PCR. The sample consists of about 200,000 clones, roughly 70% of them appearing once. Material for sequencing was PBMCs. The receptor set was obtained from a man in his forties in good health and CMV-seropositive.

The chain uses TRBV5-4 and TRBJ2-3, with 9 bases identical to TRBD2. Germline CDR1 is SGHNT and CDR2 is YYREEE (reference sequence). With 0 bases clipped from V and 1 base from J, the junction kept 9 bases outside the gene matches. CDR3 length equals 18 residues. CDR3 DNA: TGTGCCAGCAGCTTGGCCGGCGGCGGGGGGGCGGGCACAGATACGCAGTATTTT. This sequence encodes CASSLAGGGGAGTDTQYF.

J is TRBJ1-2 and V is TRBV5-1, with TRBD1 matching over 10 bases. This CDR3 contains 14 residues. Trimming at V came to 3 bases and at J to 5 bases, leaving 4 bases not matched to a gene. The germline gives CDR1 SGHRS, CDR2 YFSETQ. The CDR3 sequence: CASSSTGGVYGYTF. The CDR3 DNA reads TGCGCCAGCAGCTCGACAGGGGGCGTATATGGCTACACCTTC.